This T cell receptor (beta chain) was sequenced during a study of cytomegalovirus exposure and HLA in healthy donors. Findings and caveats of the study: The classifier was said to identify cytomegalovirus status with high specificity and sensitivity.

Only in-frame clones appear in the TCRdb table, and some are missing; sequencing was by immunoSEQ multiplex PCR. The table records some 270,000 clones, 86% of them present only once. The CDR3 is 13 amino acids. Germline assignment: CDR1 MNHNY and CDR2 SVGAGI (reference sequence). Trimming cost V 4 bases and J 2 bases, with 8 bases left between them. In regard to this clone: Its antigen is currently unknown.

The genes are TRBV6-6 and TRBJ1-1, with D perhaps matching TRBD1 (5 bases). This clonotype originated in a young woman in good health and CMV-seronegative. Material: PBMCs. In DNA form, the CDR3 reads TGTGCCAGCAGTTGGGGCAGAAACACTGAAGCTTTCTTT. Its translation is CASSWGRNTEAFF.